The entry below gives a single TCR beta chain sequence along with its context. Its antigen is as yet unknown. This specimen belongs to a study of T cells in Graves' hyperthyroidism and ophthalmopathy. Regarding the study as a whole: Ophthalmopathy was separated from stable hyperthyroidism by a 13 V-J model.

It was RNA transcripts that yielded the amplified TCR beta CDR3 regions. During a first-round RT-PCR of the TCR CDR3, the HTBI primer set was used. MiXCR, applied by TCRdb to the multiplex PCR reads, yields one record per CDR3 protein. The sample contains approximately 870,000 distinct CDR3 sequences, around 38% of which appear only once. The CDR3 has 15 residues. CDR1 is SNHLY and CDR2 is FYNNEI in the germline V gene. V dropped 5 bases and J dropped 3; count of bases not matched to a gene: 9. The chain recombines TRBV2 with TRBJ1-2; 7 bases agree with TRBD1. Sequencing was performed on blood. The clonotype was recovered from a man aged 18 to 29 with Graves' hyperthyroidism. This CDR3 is CASSYVTGTDYGYTF. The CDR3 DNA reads TGTGCCAGCAGTTACGTAACCGGGACAGACTATGGCTACACCTTC.